These 27 T cell receptor beta chains were sequenced from one sample in a study of T cells in Graves' hyperthyroidism and ophthalmopathy. Amplification of TCR beta CDR3 regions was performed using RNA transcripts as template. Initially, a first-round RT-PCR of the TCR CDR3 employed the HTBI primer set. A single record per CDR3 protein comes from TCRdb applying MiXCR to the multiplex PCR reads. The profile covers about 840,000 distinct CDR3 sequences, with roughly 40% appearing a single time and approximately 8.7% taken by the ten largest. The sample comprised blood. These receptors all stem from a man between 18 and 29 years old with Graves' hyperthyroidism.

Comments on this clonotype: A single base separates this from a much larger clone, so it may be a read error. The chain recombines TRBV20-1 with TRBJ1-5, with D tentatively TRBD1 (6 bases). The CDR3 sequence is 15 residues long. The V gene's germline CDR1 is DFQATT and CDR2 SNEGSKA (reference sequence). CDR3 nucleotides: TGCAGTACTAGTGTGGGGGCGTCGAGCAATCAGCCCCAGCATTTT. Translated: CSTSVGASSNQPQHF.

This clonotype was counted a single time. The CDR3 DNA reads as TGTGCCAGCAAACGACAGCCCAGCGAAGAGACCCAGTACTTC. The encoded protein is CASKRQPSEETQYF. The chain employs TRBV5-2 and TRBJ2-5; TRBD1, the table's D call, was not compared with the DNA. TRBV5-2 is a pseudogene segment. This CDR3 comprises 14 residues.

The rearrangement uses TRBV20-1 and TRBJ1-5, with 10 nucleotides matching TRBD1. Trimming took 0 bases from V and 7 from J; bases not matched to a gene: 0. CDR3 length: 13 residues. Per germline, CDR1 DFQATT and CDR2 SNEGSKA (reference sequence). CDR3 sequence: CSARETGGQPQHF. CDR3 in DNA: TGCAGTGCTAGAGAGACAGGGGGCCAGCCCCAGCATTTT.

The rearrangement joins TRBV2 to TRBJ2-7; weak D call: TRBD2 (6 bases). The germline CDR1 and CDR2 sequences are SNHLY and FYNNEI. V lost 5 bases and J 3 bases, leaving 17 bases between the germline ends. This CDR3 is built from 15 residues. The CDR3 protein is CASSLSILGGYEQYF. CDR3 bases: TGTGCCAGCAGTTTATCTATCCTGGGGGGCTACGAGCAGTACTTC.

The sample holds many counts of this clonotype. The V gene is TRBV12-3 or TRBV12-4, the J gene TRBJ1-1, with 7 nucleotides matching TRBD1. The CDR3 is made up of 15 amino acids. With V trimmed by 5 bases and J by 6 bases, 12 bases remained unmatched. CDR3 sequence: CASSPETGWGPEAFF. In DNA, the CDR3 is TGTGCCAGCAGTCCTGAGACAGGGTGGGGGCCTGAAGCTTTCTTT.

The sample holds many counts of this clonotype. The chain joins TRBV29-1 to TRBJ1-2, with D possibly TRBD1 on 6 matching bases. The CDR3 loop spans 14 amino acids. Deletions cut 3 bases from V and 6 bases from J, with 17 bases between. Germline V gene data show CDR1 as SQVTM and CDR2 as ANQGSEA. CDR3 nucleotides: TGCAGCGTTGATGGAGGGGGACGGATCGATGGCTACACCTTC. It yields the protein CSVDGGGRIDGYTF.

As concerns this clonotype: This may stem from a read error, because a much larger clone lies one nucleotide away. This chain connects TRBV7-2 to TRBJ1-2; 8 bases are shared with TRBD1. The germline gives CDR1 SGHTA, CDR2 FQGNSA. The CDR3 consists of 14 residues. Here the CDR3 reads CASSKDRANYGHTF. CDR3 coding DNA: TGTGCCAGCAGCAAGGACAGGGCTAACTATGGCCACACCTTC.

The chain uses TRBV19 and TRBJ1-1; perhaps TRBD1 as D (5 bases). The V end was cut by 8 bases, the J end by 0 bases, with 16 bases between. Germline V gives CDR1 LNHDA, CDR2 SQIVND (reference sequence). The CDR3 contains 15 residues. The CDR3 loop is CASGPLGRLNTEAFF. The CDR3 nucleotides are TGTGCCAGTGGCCCTCTGGGACGGCTGAACACTGAAGCTTTCTTT.

The chain has TRBV5-4 and TRBJ2-7; TRBD1 aligns across 11 bases. The ends lost 4 bases at V and 4 bases at J; junction bases unmatched: 4. The CDR3 covers 14 residues. Germline lookup yields CDR1 SGHNT and CDR2 YYREEE (reference sequence). CDR3 sequence reads: CASSGRDRGYEQYF. The CDR3 nucleotides are TGTGCCAGCAGCGGACGGGACAGGGGGTACGAGCAGTACTTC.

The rearrangement uses TRBV6-5 and TRBJ1-5; D gene uncertain. Between the trimmed V and J ends, which lost 10 bases and 2 bases, there was a span of 21 bases. The length of the CDR3 is 16 residues. Germline CDR1 is MNHEY and CDR2 is SVGAGI. The CDR3 loop is CAIGYAARGRNQPQHF. CDR3 sequence (DNA): TGTGCCATCGGTTACGCCGCGCGGGGTCGCAATCAGCCCCAGCATTTT.

The table lists this clonotype with a few counts. The rearrangement links TRBV10-3 to TRBJ1-2; the D gene is possibly TRBD1 (6 bases). The V gene's germline CDR1 is ENHRY and CDR2 SYGVKD. The CDR3 is 13 amino acids. V lost 7 bases and J lost 6, with 15 bases in between. In DNA form, the CDR3 reads TGTGCCATCATGGACAGCGCCAGGGATGGCTACACCTTC. Translation: CAIMDSARDGYTF.

The chain employs TRBV7-9 and TRBJ1-2, with D uncertain. The CDR3 sequence is 15 residues long. The V gene lost 5 bases and the J gene lost 4 bases, with 17 bases spanning the gap. Per the germline V gene, CDR1 is SEHNR and CDR2 is FQNEAQ (reference sequence). The CDR3 DNA reads as TGTGCCAGCAGCCCCCTTGGAGCAGGCCCCTATGGCTACACCTTC. Translating it yields CASSPLGAGPYGYTF.

The chain carries TRBV29-1 and TRBJ1-1; 8 nucleotides match TRBD1. CDR1 and CDR2 (germline): SQVTM, ANQGSEA. V was clipped by 4 bases and J by 4 bases; unmatched bases: 5. The CDR3 length is 13 residues. CDR3 DNA: TGCAGCGTTGGGACAGGGCGAGGCACTGAAGCTTTCTTT. Protein product: CSVGTGRGTEAFF.

This clonotype was seen only a few times. This sequence joins TRBV13 and TRBJ2-7, with a possible D match to TRBD2 (5 bases). This CDR3 has 12 residues. From germline, CDR1 is PRHDT and CDR2 FYEKMQ (reference sequence). Deletions cut 6 bases from V and 7 bases from J, with 13 bases between. This CDR3 reads CASRSTPGEQYF. For the CDR3, the DNA is TGTGCCAGCAGGAGCACTCCGGGAGAGCAGTACTTC.

This clonotype has ten or more counts. This chain links TRBV7-9 with TRBJ1-5; D is undetermined. Trimming removed 3 bases from V and 1 base from J, with 13 bases in between. The CDR3 loop spans 16 amino acids. Germline CDR1 and CDR2: SEHNR and FQNEAQ (reference sequence). The CDR3 protein is CASSFDDGRSNQPQHF. The CDR3 DNA follows: TGTGCCAGCAGCTTCGATGACGGCAGAAGCAATCAGCCCCAGCATTTT.

The rearrangement links TRBV3-1 to TRBJ1-6; the D is unclear. This CDR3 is built from 16 residues. V was clipped by 4 bases and J by 7 bases, with 17 bases between them. CDR1 is LGHDT, CDR2 YNNKEL, per germline (reference sequence). DNA of the CDR3: TGTGCCAGCAGCCCTGTAAGCGGTAGTGGCAATTCACCCCTCCACTTT. Protein sequence: CASSPVSGSGNSPLHF.

The chain links TRBV2 to TRBJ2-3; tentative D call: TRBD2 (6 bases). The germline gives CDR1 SNHLY, CDR2 FYNNEI. This CDR3 has 13 amino acids. V was clipped by 4 bases and J by 4 bases, with 9 bases between them. CDR3 region: CASSAGGPDTQYF. The CDR3 DNA reads TGTGCCAGCAGTGCCGGGGGACCAGATACGCAGTATTTT. Full variable domain (missing parts from reference TRBV2 and TRBJ2-3): EPEVTQTPSHQVTQMGQEVILRCVPISNHLYFYWYRQILGQKVEFLVSFYNNEISEKSEIFDDQFSVERPDGSNFTLKIRSTKLEDSAMYFCASSAGGPDTQYFGPGTRLTVL.

This clonotype was seen only a few times. The chain employs TRBV20-1 and TRBJ1-6, with 8 bases that match TRBD1. The J segment lost 7 bases and the V segment lost 1 base, leaving 0 bases of the junction unmatched. Looked up from germline, CDR1 is DFQATT and CDR2 is SNEGSKA (reference sequence). The CDR3 totals 13 residues. CDR3 residues: CSARGDRNSPLHF. The CDR3 bases are TGCAGTGCTAGAGGGGACAGGAATTCACCCCTCCACTTT.

A word on this clonotype: This may be a read error, as it is one base from a much larger clone. The chain employs TRBV9 and TRBJ1-3; maybe TRBD1 (6 bases). CDR1 and CDR2 (germline): SGDLS, YYNGEE. V was shortened by 0 bases and J by 11 bases, with 12 bases between the two germline ends. The CDR3 consists of 13 residues. CDR3 region: CASSVAQGGPIYF. The CDR3 region has the DNA TGTGCCAGCAGCGTAGCTCAAGGGGGACCCATATATTTT.

There are many counts of this clonotype. This chain links TRBV7-6 with TRBJ1-1, with D unresolved. Germline lookup yields CDR1 SGHVS and CDR2 FNYEAQ. This CDR3 is 17 amino acids long. V lost 1 base, J lost 0 bases, and 15 bases lay in between. CDR3 in DNA: TGTGCCAGCAGCTTAGAGTGGCCCGGTCGGCTGAACACTGAAGCTTTCTTT. Translating gives CASSLEWPGRLNTEAFF.

There are many counts of this clonotype. The chain carries TRBV7-9 and TRBJ1-1; 7 nucleotides align to TRBD1. The CDR3 loop spans 14 amino acids. The V gene's germline CDR1 is SEHNR and CDR2 FQNEAQ (reference sequence). Trimming took 5 bases from V and 4 from J; bases not matched to a gene: 7. DNA for the CDR3: TGTGCCAGCAGCCAAGACAGGGTTGGCACTGAAGCTTTCTTT. The encoded protein is CASSQDRVGTEAFF.

This clonotype was observed at least ten times. The CDR3 nucleotides read TGCAGTGCTAGATTGGGTAGCCTGAACACTGAAGCTTTCTTT. Translation gives CSARLGSLNTEAFF. This chain uses TRBV20-1 with TRBJ1-1, with D uncertain. The CDR3 sequence is 14 residues long. Germline CDR1 DFQATT, CDR2 SNEGSKA (reference sequence). Trimming cost V 2 bases and J 0 bases, with 10 bases left between them.

V and J are TRBV24-1 and TRBJ2-3; D is perhaps TRBD1 (6 bases). V was pared by 4 bases and J by 0 bases, with 13 bases between. Germline V CDR1 and CDR2: KGHDR, SFDVKD. This CDR3 has 16 residues. The chain's CDR3 is CATSDMRGRSTDTQYF. As DNA, the CDR3 is TGTGCCACCAGTGACATGAGGGGGAGAAGCACAGATACGCAGTATTTT.

This clonotype was seen a handful of times. The chain couples TRBV14 to TRBJ1-1; D uncertain. Germline loops: CDR1 SGHDN, CDR2 FVKESK. The CDR3 runs 15 residues. V dropped 5 bases and J dropped 1 base, with 14 bases sitting between them. CDR3 amino acids: CASSSPDVRNTEAFF. CDR3 DNA sequence: TGTGCCAGCAGCTCCCCCGACGTTCGGAACACTGAAGCTTTCTTT.

This clonotype has at least ten counts. The chain has TRBV2 and TRBJ1-2; D is uncertain. Germline CDR1 and CDR2: SNHLY and FYNNEI. V lost 1 base and J 1 base, leaving 4 bases between the germline ends. CDR3 length equals 13 residues. CDR3 region: CASSEESNYGYTF. CDR3 in DNA: TGTGCCAGCAGTGAAGAAAGTAACTATGGCTACACCTTC.

This clonotype was observed many times. The chain employs TRBV20-1 and TRBJ1-1, with a weak D call TRBD1 (6 bases). Germline CDR1 DFQATT, CDR2 SNEGSKA (reference sequence). The CDR3 runs 14 residues. Trimming took off 1 base at V and 5 bases at J, with 14 bases between the two ends. CDR3 protein: CSARAGGPTTEAFF. The CDR3 DNA is TGCAGTGCTAGAGCTGGGGGGCCTACGACTGAAGCTTTCTTT.

By share, this clonotype counts as medium-sized. DNA for the CDR3: TGTGCCAGCAGCTTAGCACCCTTGGGCACTGAAGCTTTCTTT. As protein: CASSLAPLGTEAFF. The chain is built from TRBV7-6 and TRBJ1-1, with D unresolved. Germline CDR1 SGHVS, CDR2 FNYEAQ. There are 14 residues in the CDR3. With 0 bases removed from V and 4 bases from J, the gap between germline ends came to 9 bases.